The rows below give T cell receptor beta chains drawn from one sample of a study of shared clonotypes between healthy human individuals. Method: immunoSEQ multiplex PCR; TCRdb's copy keeps in-frame clones and lacks some. The sample has under 850,000 clones, 80% to 95% seen once; the top ten hold 20% to 30%. Material: naive CD8+ T cells sorted from blood. The receptors derive from a young man in good health. CDR3s include the opening cysteine and the closing phenylalanine or tryptophan. D genes are given only for firm matches. Not all rows give a size; the values are once, few, many and, for expanded clones, a class.

V	D	J	size	DNA	CDR3
TRBV2	-	TRBJ2-7	once	TGTGCCAGCAGCGGGGGACTGGCCTACGAGCAGTACTTC	CASSGGLAYEQYF
TRBV29-1	-	TRBJ2-7	-	TGCAGCGTGCTGACCGGGATCTCCTACGAGCAGTACTTC	CSVLTGISYEQYF
TRBV7-2	TRBD2	TRBJ2-1	-	TGTGCCAGCAGCTTACGAGTAGCGGGAGGCTGGGAGCAGTTCTTC	CASSLRVAGGWEQFF
TRBV27	-	TRBJ2-7	-	TGTGCCAGCAGTTTCCGATTGGGCTACGAGCAGTACTTC	CASSFRLGYEQYF
TRBV27	TRBD2	TRBJ2-1	-	TGTGCCAGCAGTTTAGGACTAGCTTCCTACAATGAGCAGTTCTTC	CASSLGLASYNEQFF
TRBV7-2	TRBD1	TRBJ2-7	-	TGTGCCAGCAGTGGAACCGGGACAGGGTTCTACGAGCAGTACTTC	CASSGTGTGFYEQYF
TRBV7-9	TRBD2	TRBJ2-2	-	TGTGCCAGCAGCCGAACCGGGGGGACCGGGGAGCTGTTTTTT	CASSRTGGTGELFF
TRBV28	TRBD1	TRBJ2-1	once	TGTGCCAGCAGCCCAGGGGGACCACAGTTCTTC	CASSPGGPQFF
TRBV5-1	TRBD2	TRBJ2-7	-	TGCGCCAGCAGCTTAACTAGCGGGAGCTATGAGCAGTACTTC	CASSLTSGSYEQYF
TRBV11-1	-	TRBJ2-7	-	TGTGCCAGCAGCTCTGAATTAACCTACGAGCAGTACTTC	CASSSELTYEQYF
TRBV19	-	TRBJ2-1	-	TGTGCCAGTAGCCGGGACACCTCCTACAATGAGCAGTTCTTC	CASSRDTSYNEQFF
TRBV15	-	TRBJ2-5	-	TGTGCCACCAGCAGAGGGACGGATCAAGAGACCCAGTACTTC	CATSRGTDQETQYF
TRBV15	-	TRBJ2-3	-	TGTGCCACCAGCAGAGATCTCGGCAGCTACACAGATACGCAGTATTTT	CATSRDLGSYTDTQYF
TRBV7-2	-	TRBJ1-5	-	TGTGCCAGCAGCTTAGAGGGCCAGCCCCAGCATTTT	CASSLEGQPQHF
TRBV28	-	TRBJ2-5	-	TGTGCCAGCAGTTTTGTACAGGATACCGAGACCCAGTACTTC	CASSFVQDTETQYF
TRBV18	TRBD1	TRBJ1-5	few	TGTGCCAGCTCACCAGTCCTCACAGGGGGCGATGGGCCCCAGCATTTT	CASSPVLTGGDGPQHF
TRBV5-1	-	TRBJ2-1	-	TGCGCCAGCAGCTTGGTGACGGTCTCCTACAATGAGCAGTTCTTC	CASSLVTVSYNEQFF
TRBV19	-	TRBJ1-5	-	TGTGCCAGTAGTATTCTAAGGGGACGAAGCGATCAGCCCCAGCATTTT	CASSILRGRSDQPQHF
TRBV11-2	-	TRBJ1-1	-	TGTGCCAGCAGCTTATGGTCGAACACTGAAGCTTTCTTT	CASSLWSNTEAFF
TRBV11-2	TRBD2	TRBJ2-1	-	TGTGCCAGCAGCTTAGGCAGCGGGGATTTGGGGGAGCAGTTCTTC	CASSLGSGDLGEQFF
TRBV27	-	TRBJ2-7	-	TGTGCCAGCAGTTCGTTGGGGACGGCTATTTACGAGCAGTACTTC	CASSSLGTAIYEQYF
TRBV27	-	TRBJ2-7	-	TGTGCCAGCAGTTTCTCCCGGGAGAGCTACGAGCAGTACTTC	CASSFSRESYEQYF
TRBV28	-	TRBJ2-7	-	TGTGCCAGCAGTTTGCCAGGGGCGTTCTACGAGCAGTACTTC	CASSLPGAFYEQYF
TRBV7-6	TRBD1	TRBJ2-7	-	TGTGCCAGCAGCTTAACAAGACAGGGGGCCTCTTACGAGCAGTACTTC	CASSLTRQGASYEQYF
TRBV7-7	TRBD1	TRBJ2-7	-	TGTGCCACCAGTAGGGGGCCCAGCTACGAGCAGTACTTC	CATSRGPSYEQYF
TRBV28	TRBD2	TRBJ2-3	-	TGTGCCAGCAGTCGGATGTCAGCGGGATTCACAGATACGCAGTATTTT	CASSRMSAGFTDTQYF
TRBV28	-	TRBJ2-4	-	TGTGCCAGCAACTCAGGGGGAGGCATTCAGTACTTC	CASNSGGGIQYF
TRBV18	-	TRBJ2-3	-	TGTGCCAGCTCACCACCTTCACTGTCCCGGTTCACAGATACGCAGTATTTT	CASSPPSLSRFTDTQYF
TRBV5-1	-	TRBJ1-4	-	TGCGCCAGCGCGGGTATTCAAAGGCAAGAAAAACTGTTTTTT	CASAGIQRQEKLFF
TRBV2	-	TRBJ1-1	-	TGTGCCAGCAGTGAAGCGAATAGGAACACTGAAGCTTTCTTT	CASSEANRNTEAFF
TRBV13	TRBD2	TRBJ2-3	once	TGTGCCAGCAGCCCCGGAGGAGCGGGAGGGCGAGATACGCAGTATTTT	CASSPGGAGGRDTQYF
TRBV9	TRBD2	TRBJ2-2	-	TGTGCCAGCAGCGGGGGGAGGGCTAACACCGGGGAGCTGTTTTTT	CASSGGRANTGELFF
TRBV7-6	TRBD2	TRBJ2-7	few	TGTGCCAGCAGCGCCTTAGCGGGAGGGGGGTCCTACGAGCAGTACTTC	CASSALAGGGSYEQYF
TRBV29-1	-	TRBJ2-7	-	TGCAGCGTTGAAGGTCGAAGCCCCAACGAGCAGTACTTC	CSVEGRSPNEQYF
TRBV5-4	-	TRBJ2-1	-	TGTGCCAGCAGCTTGAGTTGGGACCGTCGAGGGAATGAGCAGTTCTTC	CASSLSWDRRGNEQFF
TRBV15	-	TRBJ2-1	-	TGTGCCACCAGCAGAGATGGAGCAGGGGGGGCCTACAATGAGCAGTTCTTC	CATSRDGAGGAYNEQFF
TRBV15	-	TRBJ2-7	-	TGTGCCACCAGCACGGACGGCGCCTACGAGCAGTACTTC	CATSTDGAYEQYF
TRBV6-1	-	TRBJ2-7	-	TGTGCCAGCAGTGACCACCGGGACGGACCCTACGAGCAGTACTTC	CASSDHRDGPYEQYF
TRBV29-1	-	TRBJ2-1	-	TGCAGCGCCGGCGGCGGGATATACAATGAGCAGTTCTTC	CSAGGGIYNEQFF
TRBV4-3	-	TRBJ1-1	-	TGCGCCAGCAGCCAAGATTTTGCAATAAAAACTGAAGCTTTCTTT	CASSQDFAIKTEAFF
TRBV19	-	TRBJ2-5	-	TGTGCCAGTAGACCCGACCGGTGGGCTAATGGGGGAGAAGAGACCCAGTACTTC	CASRPDRWANGGEETQYF
TRBV7-9	TRBD2	TRBJ2-1	-	TGTGCCAGCAGCCTAGCGGGATCTTACAATGAGCAGTTCTTC	CASSLAGSYNEQFF
TRBV4-1	-	TRBJ2-1	-	TGCGCCAGCAGCTTCCTAGGTTTCGGGGACAATGAGCAGTTCTTC	CASSFLGFGDNEQFF